These T cell receptor beta chains were read from a single sample in a study of blood T cell repertoires in COVID-19. The table came from immunoSEQ multiplex PCR; TCRdb's copy has only in-frame clones and leaves some out. Here the sample spans some 27,000 clones, about nine tenths being singletons. The sequencing sample was made of peripheral blood. Source of these receptors: a man aged 45-60 years with active COVID-19. Each CDR3 is given with its conserved first and last residue. D genes are given only for firm matches. For some rows the clone size is stated as once, few or many, or as a class when expanded; others skip it.

V gene	clone size	D gene	J gene	CDR3 protein	CDR3 DNA
TRBV7-6	-	-	TRBJ2-7	CASSNRDGSSYEQYF	TGTGCCAGCAGCAACCGGGACGGGAGCTCCTACGAGCAGTACTTC
TRBV6-1	-	-	TRBJ1-6	CASSDTGNSPLHF	TGTGCCAGCAGTGATACAGGGAATTCACCCCTCCACTTT
TRBV5-4	-	TRBD1	TRBJ1-2	CASSLTGVVGYGYTF	TGTGCCAGCAGCCTCACAGGGGTCGTAGGCTATGGCTACACCTTC
TRBV4-2	once	-	TRBJ1-5	CASSQDISRNNQPQHF	TGTGCCAGCAGCCAAGATATTTCCAGAAACAATCAGCCCCAGCATTTT
TRBV3-1/TRBV3-2	once	-	TRBJ1-2	CASSPSDGNNYGYTF	TGTGCCAGCAGCCCCAGCGACGGGAATAACTATGGCTACACCTTC
TRBV12-3/TRBV12-4	once	-	TRBJ2-1	CASSLIQYNEQFF	TGTGCCAGCAGTTTAATACAGTACAATGAGCAGTTCTTC
TRBV7-3	-	-	TRBJ2-6	CASSSQTGYGANVLTF	TGTGCCAGCAGCTCTCAAACAGGGTACGGGGCCAACGTCCTGACTTTC
TRBV3-1/TRBV3-2	-	TRBD2	TRBJ2-1	CASSPYTSALYNEQFF	TGTGCCAGCAGCCCATATACTAGCGCCCTCTACAATGAGCAGTTCTTC
TRBV14	medium-sized	TRBD1	TRBJ1-6	CASSQTGLGNSPLHF	TGTGCCAGCAGCCAGACAGGGTTGGGGAATTCACCCCTCCACTTT
TRBV19	-	-	TRBJ1-1	CASSIGGQYTEAFF	TGTGCCAGTAGTATAGGCGGACAGTACACTGAAGCTTTCTTT
TRBV6-5	-	TRBD1	TRBJ1-6	CASRRQGAGGPLHF	TGTGCCAGCAGACGACAGGGGGCGGGTGGCCCCCTCCACTTT
TRBV6-2/TRBV6-3	medium-sized	TRBD2	TRBJ2-1	CASSPPPRLAGDNEQFF	TGTGCCAGCAGCCCCCCGCCCCGACTAGCGGGAGACAATGAGCAGTTCTTC
TRBV18	-	-	TRBJ1-2	CASSQNGDGYTF	TGTGCCAGCTCACAGAACGGGGATGGCTACACCTTC
TRBV30	few	-	TRBJ1-3	CAWSVRRAGNTIYF	TGTGCCTGGAGTGTTCGCAGGGCTGGAAACACCATATATTTT
TRBV2	-	-	TRBJ2-1	CASSEKRGNEQFF	TGTGCCAGCAGTGAGAAAAGGGGGAATGAGCAGTTCTTC
TRBV28	-	TRBD1	TRBJ1-2	CASRQEGGALYGYTF	TGTGCCAGCAGGCAAGAAGGGGGCGCTTTATATGGCTACACCTTC
TRBV5-5	-	TRBD1	TRBJ1-1	CASSLVRSTGEAFF	TGTGCCAGCAGCTTGGTTCGTTCGACAGGGGAAGCTTTCTTT
TRBV6-2/TRBV6-3	-	-	TRBJ1-2	CASSYFGGRYGYTF	TGTGCCAGCAGTTACTTTGGGGGCCGCTATGGCTACACCTTC
TRBV10-3	-	TRBD2	TRBJ2-1	CAISEGGERAARGDEQFF	TGTGCCATCAGTGAGGGAGGGGAGCGGGCCGCCCGGGGGGATGAGCAGTTCTTC
TRBV21-1	-	-	TRBJ1-5	CASSKNSAQPQHF	TGTGCCAGCAGCAAAAACTCCGCCCAGCCCCAGCATTTT
TRBV30	-	-	TRBJ2-3	CAWSQTIGGTDTQYF	TGTGCCTGGAGTCAAACGATAGGGGGCACAGATACGCAGTATTTT
TRBV5-6	-	-	TRBJ2-5	CASSQGETQYF	TGTGCCAGCAGCCAGGGCGAGACCCAGTACTTC
TRBV9	-	-	TRBJ2-1	CASSLGLAPRSRVSEQFF	TGTGCCAGCAGCTTAGGACTGGCCCCTAGGTCGCGCGTGAGTGAGCAGTTCTTC
TRBV10-3	-	TRBD2	TRBJ2-1	CAISDGGRGYNEQFF	TGTGCCATCAGTGATGGCGGGAGAGGATACAATGAGCAGTTCTTC
TRBV10-2	-	TRBD1	TRBJ2-3	CASSDRDRGRDTQYF	TGCGCCAGCAGTGATCGCGACAGGGGCAGGGATACGCAGTATTTT
TRBV11-3	-	-	TRBJ1-3	CASSEASGNTIYF	TGTGCCAGCAGCGAAGCCTCTGGAAACACCATATATTTT
TRBV5-5	-	-	TRBJ2-3	CASSSVARAGTDTQYF	TGTGCCAGCAGCTCCGTAGCCAGGGCAGGCACAGATACGCAGTATTTT
TRBV7-2	-	TRBD2	TRBJ2-1	CASSPVRLAVGEQFF	TGTGCCAGCAGCCCTGTCCGGCTAGCGGTGGGTGAGCAGTTCTTC
TRBV5-1	-	TRBD1	TRBJ1-4	CASSWHRGQGIEKLFF	TGCGCCAGCAGCTGGCACAGGGGACAGGGTATTGAAAAACTGTTTTTT
TRBV5-5	-	TRBD1	TRBJ2-6	CASTFRDRDYTGANVLTF	TGTGCCAGCACCTTCCGGGACAGGGATTACACTGGGGCCAACGTCCTGACTTTC
TRBV7-9	once	TRBD1	TRBJ1-3	CASSPSQGAFGNTIYF	TGTGCCAGCAGCCCCTCACAGGGGGCTTTTGGAAACACCATATATTTT
TRBV19	-	TRBD2	TRBJ2-3	CASSTSSGRLGTDTQYF	TGTGCCAGTAGTACCAGTAGCGGGAGGCTTGGCACAGATACGCAGTATTTT
TRBV19	-	TRBD2	TRBJ2-1	CASSISGRYYNEQFF	TGTGCCAGTAGTATTAGCGGGAGGTACTACAATGAGCAGTTCTTC
TRBV5-1	-	-	TRBJ2-1	CASSLEEGVGEQFF	TGCGCCAGCAGCTTGGAGGAGGGAGTCGGTGAGCAGTTCTTC
TRBV11-2	once	-	TRBJ2-2	CASPVAGLNTGELFF	TGTGCCAGCCCTGTCGCGGGTCTGAACACCGGGGAGCTGTTTTTT
TRBV5-1	-	TRBD2	TRBJ2-1	CASSLAGLAGGNEQFF	TGCGCCAGCAGCCTTGCGGGACTAGCGGGAGGGAATGAGCAGTTCTTC
TRBV2	-	-	TRBJ1-5	CASSSDQPQHF	TGTGCCAGCAGTTCAGATCAGCCCCAGCATTTT
TRBV7-2	-	TRBD2	TRBJ2-6	CASSRSGRPATNVLTF	TGTGCCAGCAGCCGTAGCGGGAGACCCGCCACCAACGTCCTGACTTTC
TRBV7-2	once	TRBD2	TRBJ2-4	CASSLDGRAHKNIQYF	TGTGCCAGCAGCTTAGACGGGAGGGCTCATAAAAACATTCAGTACTTC
TRBV19	-	-	TRBJ2-1	CASSIVWGGGNNEQFF	TGTGCCAGTAGTATAGTTTGGGGGGGCGGGAACAATGAGCAGTTCTTC